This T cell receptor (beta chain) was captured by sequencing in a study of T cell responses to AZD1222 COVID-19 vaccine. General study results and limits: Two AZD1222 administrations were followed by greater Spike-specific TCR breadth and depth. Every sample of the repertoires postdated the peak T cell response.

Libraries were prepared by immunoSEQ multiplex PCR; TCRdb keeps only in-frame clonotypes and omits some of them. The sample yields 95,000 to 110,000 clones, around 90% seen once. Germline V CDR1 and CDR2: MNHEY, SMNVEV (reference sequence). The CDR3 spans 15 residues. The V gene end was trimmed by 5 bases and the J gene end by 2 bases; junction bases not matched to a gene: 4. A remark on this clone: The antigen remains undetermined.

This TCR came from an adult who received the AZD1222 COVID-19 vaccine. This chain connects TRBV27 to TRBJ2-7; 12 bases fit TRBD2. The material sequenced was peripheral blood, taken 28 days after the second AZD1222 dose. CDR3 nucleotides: TGTGCCAGCAGTCCCCGGACTAGCGGGGCCTACGAGCAGTACTTC. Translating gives CASSPRTSGAYEQYF.